One sample yielded the 3 T cell receptor beta chains listed below, sequenced in a study of T cells in Graves' hyperthyroidism and ophthalmopathy. Amplified regions were TCR beta CDR3 sequences from RNA transcripts. The HTBI primer set drove a first-round RT-PCR of the TCR CDR3. One entry per CDR3 protein results from TCRdb running MiXCR on the multiplex PCR reads. The repertoire has a few hundred thousand distinct CDR3 sequences, 15% of them found once; the top ten carry about 33%. The sequencing input was blood. Receptor source: a young woman with Graves' hyperthyroidism.

The genes are TRBV5-1 and TRBJ2-1; 10 positions agree with TRBD1. The CDR3 length is 19 residues. Germline CDR1 reads SGHRS; CDR2 reads YFSETQ. V shed 8 bases, J shed 0 bases, and the junction held 17 bases outside the gene matches. CDR3 in amino acids: CASNRLDRGGLGSYNEQFF. The CDR3 nucleotides are TGCGCCAGTAACAGACTGGACAGGGGGGGGCTAGGCTCCTACAATGAGCAGTTCTTC.

This clonotype was counted at least ten times. V and J are TRBV2 and TRBJ1-4; D is undetermined. Germline V CDR1 and CDR2: SNHLY, FYNNEI. The length of the CDR3 is 13 residues. Trimming shortened V by 1 base and J by 6 bases, and 6 bases separated the two germline ends. The CDR3 here is CASSEVRDEKLFF. DNA for the CDR3: TGTGCCAGCAGTGAAGTGAGGGATGAAAAACTGTTTTTT.

The chain has TRBV11-2 and TRBJ1-2; D gene unclear. V lost 7 bases to trimming and J lost 3 bases, with 9 bases between them. From germline, CDR1 is SGHAT and CDR2 FQNNGV. The CDR3 length is 12 residues. The CDR3: CASTREDYGYTF. The CDR3 DNA sequence: TGTGCCAGCACAAGGGAAGACTATGGCTACACCTTC. The whole variable domain, remainder taken from reference TRBV11-2 and TRBJ1-2, is EAGVAQSPRYKIIEKRQSVAFWCNPISGHATLYWYQQILGQGPKLLIQFQNNGVVDDSQLPKDRFSAERLKGVDSTLKIQPAKLEDSAVYLCASTREDYGYTFGSGTRLTVV.